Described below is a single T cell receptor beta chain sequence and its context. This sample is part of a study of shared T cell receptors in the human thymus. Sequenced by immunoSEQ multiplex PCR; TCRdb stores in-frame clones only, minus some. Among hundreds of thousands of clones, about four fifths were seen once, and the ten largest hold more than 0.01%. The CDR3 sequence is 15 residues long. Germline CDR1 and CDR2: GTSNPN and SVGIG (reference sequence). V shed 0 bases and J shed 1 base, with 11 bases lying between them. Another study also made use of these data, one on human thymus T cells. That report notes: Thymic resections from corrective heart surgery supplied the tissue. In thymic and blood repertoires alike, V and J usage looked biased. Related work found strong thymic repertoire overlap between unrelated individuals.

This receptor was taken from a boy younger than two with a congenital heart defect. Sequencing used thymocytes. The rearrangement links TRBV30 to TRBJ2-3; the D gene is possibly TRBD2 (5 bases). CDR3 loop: CAWSVRWERTDTQYF. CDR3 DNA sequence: TGTGCCTGGAGTGTACGGTGGGAGCGCACAGATACGCAGTATTTT.